These 26 T cell receptor beta chains share one sample of origin, sequenced in a study of shared clonotypes between healthy human individuals. Profiled with immunoSEQ multiplex PCR; TCRdb holds only in-frame clones, not every one. The sample comprises 600,000 to 750,000 clones, approximately 72% of which are singletons, and approximately 1.8% rests with the top ten. Material for sequencing was memory CD4+ T cells sorted from blood. Subset given: CD45RA-negative fraction. The receptors derive from a woman in her 30s in good health.

CDR3 in DNA: TGTGCCAGCAGTTTGTCTCCCTATGGCTACACCTTC. It codes for CASSLSPYGYTF. V and J are TRBV28 and TRBJ1-2, with D unresolved. Germline V gene lookup returns CDR1 MDHEN and CDR2 SYDVKM. CDR3 size: 12 residues. V lost 3 bases and J lost 4, with 6 bases in between.

The J gene is TRBJ2-5, the V gene TRBV7-9; the match to TRBD2 covers 14 bases. The V gene end was trimmed by 4 bases and the J gene end by 4 bases; junction bases not matched to a gene: 5. The V gene's germline CDR1 is SEHNR and CDR2 FQNEAQ (reference sequence). The CDR3 is made up of 16 amino acids. As DNA, the CDR3 is TGTGCCAGCAGCTCATGGACTAGCGGGAGGTTAGAGACCCAGTACTTC. It codes for CASSSWTSGRLETQYF.

The chain links TRBV5-6 to TRBJ2-1; D unclear. The CDR3 sequence is 13 residues long. The germline V gene has CDR1 SGHDT and CDR2 YYEEEE. V shed 2 bases and J shed 4 bases, with 7 bases lying between them. In DNA, the CDR3 is TGTGCCAGCAGCTTTTCCCCATACAATGAGCAGTTCTTC. It codes for CASSFSPYNEQFF. The whole variable domain, filled in from reference TRBV5-6 and TRBJ2-1, reads DAGVTQSPTHLIKTRGQQVTLRCSPKSGHDTVSWYQQALGQGPQFIFQYYEEEERQRGNFPDRFSGHQFPNYSSELNVNALLLGDSALYLCASSFSPYNEQFFGPGTRLTVL.

V usage is TRBV5-4 and J usage is TRBJ1-4; D gene ambiguous. Germline values: CDR1 SGHNT, CDR2 YYREEE (reference sequence). There are 14 residues in the CDR3. Trimming stripped 4 bases from V and 8 bases from J, with 15 bases between. In DNA, the CDR3 is TGTGCCAGCAGCGTTGGAGGGCTTGGGGAAAAACTGTTTTTT. Its translation: CASSVGGLGEKLFF.

About this clone itself: Distinct nucleotide sequences in the sample also encode this CDR3. The chain links TRBV2 to TRBJ2-2, with a possible D match to TRBD1 (5 bases). The CDR3 contains 15 residues. V was pared by 4 bases and J by 0 bases, with 9 bases between. The germline CDR1 and CDR2 sequences are SNHLY and FYNNEI. Written as DNA, the CDR3 is TGTGCCAGCAGTGGTCAGGGCGCGAACACCGGGGAGCTGTTTTTT. Protein: CASSGQGANTGELFF.

The chain couples TRBV5-1 to TRBJ2-2, with 9 bases aligning to TRBD1. The CDR3 covers 15 residues. After removal of 4 bases from V and 6 bases from J, the junction contained 7 bases not matched to a gene. The germline CDR1 and CDR2 sequences are SGHRS and YFSETQ. CDR3 nucleotide sequence: TGCGCCAGCAGCGGACGACAGGGGGTCGCCGGGGAGCTGTTTTTT. Translating gives CASSGRQGVAGELFF.

This clone was detected only a few times. The chain is built from TRBV9 and TRBJ1-2, with no clear D. The ends were cut back, 5 bases at V and 4 bases at J, with 12 bases in the middle. Germline V gives CDR1 SGDLS, CDR2 YYNGEE. The CDR3 extends over 13 amino acids. This CDR3 is CASSAVLGYGYTF. The DNA for the CDR3 is TGTGCCAGCAGTGCCGTATTAGGCTATGGCTACACCTTC.

The chain employs TRBV7-6 and TRBJ1-5, with 9 bases fitting TRBD1. From germline, CDR1 is SGHVS and CDR2 FNYEAQ. This CDR3 has 17 amino acids. With V trimmed by 3 bases and J by 1 base, 7 bases remained unmatched. The CDR3 spells CASSFETQGASNQPQHF. DNA for the CDR3: TGTGCCAGCAGCTTCGAGACACAGGGGGCGAGCAATCAGCCCCAGCATTTT.

This clone was counted a few times. The sample contains more than one DNA sequence encoding this CDR3. The chain employs TRBV28 and TRBJ2-7; 8 nucleotides agree with TRBD1. V shed 2 bases, J shed 3 bases, and the junction held 0 bases outside the gene matches. This CDR3 has 13 residues. CDR1 and CDR2 from the germline V gene are MDHEN and SYDVKM. This CDR3 is CASSLGQGYEQYF. CDR3 nucleotide sequence: TGTGCCAGCAGTTTAGGACAGGGCTACGAGCAGTACTTC.

A single count supports this clone. The chain employs TRBV29-1 and TRBJ2-3; D is perhaps TRBD2 (6 bases). This CDR3 region has 16 residues. From germline, CDR1 is SQVTM and CDR2 ANQGSEA. Trimming cost V 3 bases and J 2 bases, with 18 bases left between them. In DNA, the CDR3 is TGCAGCGTTGAGGGGCTTGGGGGGATCCCCACAGATACGCAGTATTTT. This translates into CSVEGLGGIPTDTQYF.

This clone was detected a few times. The chain carries TRBV5-4 and TRBJ2-7; 10 nucleotides match TRBD2. Trimming took 4 bases from V and 2 from J; bases not matched to a gene: 9. The V gene's germline CDR1 is SGHNT and CDR2 YYREEE (reference sequence). The CDR3 sequence is 16 residues long. The DNA of the CDR3 is TGTGCCAGCAGCCGGACTAGCGGCTCTCCTACCTACGAGCAGTACTTC. Its translation is CASSRTSGSPTYEQYF.

The V gene is TRBV5-1, the J gene TRBJ1-4; 7 nucleotides match TRBD1. The CDR3 runs 17 residues. Germline V gene data show CDR1 as SGHRS and CDR2 as YFSETQ. The junction had 6 bases not matched to a gene; V was cut back by 1 base and J by 0 bases. The CDR3 nucleotides read TGCGCCAGCAGCTTGTCCCCCACAGGGGCAACTAATGAAAAACTGTTTTTT. It specifies CASSLSPTGATNEKLFF.

The chain carries TRBV4-2 and TRBJ2-5; 8 nucleotides line up with TRBD2. Germline CDR1 and CDR2: LGHNA and YNFKEQ. Trimming removed 4 bases from V and 1 base from J; junction bases left unmatched: 8. The CDR3 spans 16 residues. DNA for the CDR3: TGTGCCAGCAGCCCTTGGGCTAGCGGGCCCCAAGAGACCCAGTACTTC. It codes for CASSPWASGPQETQYF.

The chain uses TRBV4-1 and TRBJ2-2; no clear D gene. CDR1 MGHRA and CDR2 YSYEKL come from the germline V gene. V was shortened by 0 bases and J by 6 bases, with 8 bases between the two germline ends. The CDR3 is made up of 14 amino acids. The CDR3 sequence: CASSQEADPGELFF. The CDR3 bases are TGCGCCAGCAGCCAAGAAGCTGATCCCGGGGAGCTGTTTTTT.

V is TRBV2 and J is TRBJ2-7, with TRBD2 matching over 7 bases. V shed 4 bases and J 2 bases; nucleotides not matched to a gene: 5. Germline V lookup: CDR1 SNHLY, CDR2 FYNNEI. This CDR3 is built from 14 residues. The CDR3 spells CASSGLAETYEQYF. The CDR3 region has the DNA TGTGCCAGCAGTGGTCTAGCGGAGACCTACGAGCAGTACTTC.

The V call is TRBV28, the J call TRBJ2-5, with 8 bases lining up with TRBD2. This CDR3 contains 18 residues. Looked up from germline, CDR1 is MDHEN and CDR2 is SYDVKM. V dropped 7 bases and J dropped 6; count of bases not matched to a gene: 22. DNA of the CDR3: TGTGCCAGCACCGAAAAGGGCCCGGGACTAGGGCGTCAGAAGACCCAGTACTTC. It translates to CASTEKGPGLGRQKTQYF.

Details on this clone: This could be a read error, since a much larger clone is one nucleotide away. The gene calls are TRBV28 and TRBJ1-1; D not certain. The germline CDR1 and CDR2 sequences are MDHEN and SYDVKM. The CDR3 spans 12 residues. The V end lost 6 bases, the J end lost 0 bases, and 5 bases lay between the germline ends. DNA for the CDR3: TGTGCCAGCAGGTACATGAACACTGAAGCTTTCTTT. Its protein is CASRYMNTEAFF.

This chain uses TRBV13 with TRBJ2-5; 8 bases are a match to TRBD2. The CDR3 consists of 17 residues. J gave up 5 bases and V 4 bases, and 15 bases lay outside the gene matches. CDR1 is PRHDT, CDR2 FYEKMQ, per germline (reference sequence). CDR3 protein: CASSSSIDSGRVETQYF. The CDR3 DNA reads as TGTGCCAGCAGCTCATCCATCGACAGCGGGAGAGTTGAGACCCAGTACTTC. The entire variable domain, with the rest obtained from reference TRBV13 and TRBJ2-5, is as follows: AAGVIQSPRHLIKEKRETATLKCYPIPRHDTVYWYQQGPGQDPQFLISFYEKMQSDKGSIPDRFSAQQFSDYHSELNMSSLELGDSALYFCASSSSIDSGRVETQYFGPGTRLLVL.

The chain recombines TRBV28 with TRBJ1-3, with TRBD1 matching 9 bases. The germline V gene has CDR1 MDHEN and CDR2 SYDVKM. CDR3 length: 14 amino acids. Trimming cost V 3 bases and J 9 bases; bases outside gene matches: 6. CDR3 in DNA: TGTGCCAGCAGTTTCGGACAGGGGATCGCCACCATATATTTT. Translated: CASSFGQGIATIYF.

The table lists this clone with a count of one. This chain links TRBV28 with TRBJ2-2; possibly TRBD2 for D (5 bases). The germline gives CDR1 MDHEN, CDR2 SYDVKM. This CDR3 region has 14 residues. Trimming stripped 11 bases from V and 1 base from J, with 14 bases between. DNA for the CDR3: TGTGCCGCACTGGCGAGCGGGAACACCGGGGAGCTGTTTTTT. The encoded protein is CAALASGNTGELFF.

This clone came up once. The J gene is TRBJ2-1, the V gene TRBV11-1, with unresolved D. Per the germline V gene, CDR1 is SGHAT and CDR2 is FQDESV (reference sequence). CDR3 length equals 15 residues. V was cut by 3 bases and J by 10 bases, with 19 bases left in between. CDR3 DNA sequence: TGTGCCAGCAGCTTCCCTAGTGTTGACGTGAGGGAGCAGTTCTTC. It encodes CASSFPSVDVREQFF. Based on the CDR3 plus reference TRBV11-1 and TRBJ2-1, the full variable domain is EAEVAQSPRYKITEKSQAVAFWCDPISGHATLYWYRQILGQGPELLVQFQDESVVDDSQLPKDRFSAERLKGVDSTLKIQPAELGDSAMYLCASSFPSVDVREQFFGPGTRLTVL.

In its sample, this clone was seen a few times. The chain recombines TRBV7-2 with TRBJ2-1; 12 bases align to TRBD2. J lost 6 bases, V lost 1 base, and 4 bases had no gene match. The CDR3 totals 16 residues. CDR1 and CDR2 from the germline V gene are SGHTA and FQGNSA. The CDR3 loop is CASSLGLAGGFNEQFF. The CDR3 region has the DNA TGTGCCAGCAGCTTAGGTCTAGCGGGAGGGTTCAATGAGCAGTTCTTC.

The chain has TRBV7-9 and TRBJ2-7, with a tentative D call TRBD2 (5 bases). Trimming pared 0 bases from V and 5 bases from J, leaving 14 bases between. The CDR3 is made up of 15 amino acids. CDR1 is SEHNR, CDR2 FQNEAQ, per germline (reference sequence). Written as DNA, the CDR3 is TGTGCCAGCAGCTTAGCGCTTCGAGGGTTAGACGAGCAGTACTTC. Amino acid sequence: CASSLALRGLDEQYF.

V usage is TRBV27 and J usage is TRBJ2-1, with a weak D call TRBD2 (6 bases). The germline gives CDR1 MNHEY, CDR2 SMNVEV (reference sequence). This CDR3 contains 15 residues. Trimming took off 0 bases at V and 7 bases at J, with 13 bases between the two ends. The CDR3 here is CASSLSPGVKNEQFF. Written as DNA, the CDR3 is TGTGCCAGCAGTTTATCCCCGGGAGTGAAAAATGAGCAGTTCTTC.

The chain joins TRBV4-1 to TRBJ2-7; the D gene is possibly TRBD2 (6 bases). The CDR3 length is 13 residues. Germline CDR1 and CDR2: MGHRA and YSYEKL. Trimming removed 4 bases at V and 5 bases at J, with 12 bases between. The CDR3 DNA reads TGCGCCAGCAGCCCGACTAGGGTGGACGAGCAGTACTTC. Amino acid sequence: CASSPTRVDEQYF.

This chain joins TRBV28 and TRBJ2-7, with 7 bases lining up with TRBD2. Germline trimming cut 6 bases from V and 5 bases from J; bases unmatched to any gene: 4. CDR3 length: 12 residues. Germline loops: CDR1 MDHEN, CDR2 SYDVKM. In DNA form, the CDR3 reads TGTGCCAGCAGGGGACTAACCCACGAGCAGTACTTC. Residues: CASRGLTHEQYF.